Listed below are T cell receptor beta chains from one sample, sequenced in a study of shared clonotypes between healthy human individuals. Assay used: immunoSEQ multiplex PCR; TCRdb lists only in-frame clones, some missing. The repertoire includes under 850,000 clones, 92% of them detected once, and approximately 25% sits in the top ten. Sequencing was performed on naive CD8+ T cells sorted from blood. The receptors stem from a man younger than 45 in good health. Both conserved end residues are trimmed from each CDR3. The order of the fields is J gene, V gene, CDR3 protein.

TRBJ2-3	TRBV19	ASSILPGTDTQY
TRBJ2-1	TRBV5-1	ASSLDWVGEQF
TRBJ1-1	TRBV6-1	ASTGPGNTEAF
TRBJ2-7	TRBV29-1	SVRDRGLYEQY
TRBJ2-5	TRBV10-1	ASSESIQSTVKTQY
TRBJ2-7	TRBV5-4	ASSLGDSYYEQY
TRBJ1-5	TRBV6-1	ASSEGSASNQPQH
TRBJ2-1	TRBV7-3	ASSLTAYNEQF
TRBJ2-2	TRBV4-3	ASSQDLASGYSGRDGELF
TRBJ2-1	TRBV28	ASSLRARPYNEQF
TRBJ2-1	TRBV19	ASRAAGSSYNEQF
TRBJ1-2	TRBV6-5	ATESSEVSGYT
TRBJ2-5	TRBV7-9	ASSGGTGRQTQY
TRBJ1-4	TRBV13	ASSFRDRRTHSDNEKLF
TRBJ2-3	TRBV5-1	ASSLQDTQY
TRBJ1-5	TRBV5-8	ASSLTQGIDQPQH
TRBJ2-7	TRBV7-9	ASSSRQGGQTYEQY
TRBJ1-2	TRBV29-1	SVGPGVDGYT
TRBJ2-7	TRBV11-2	ASSLGPGTVYLYEQY
TRBJ2-7	TRBV6-1	ASSKEGTGPYEQY
TRBJ2-7	TRBV6-1	ASVSQGTYEQY
TRBJ2-5	TRBV13	ASSSQTSGYQETQY